This entry features one TCR beta chain sequence. Naive T cells were sorted: CD4+CD8-CD45RO-CD45RA+ for CD4+, CD8+CD4-CD45RA+CD27bright for CD8+. TCR libraries were built from approximately 520 ng of total RNA by linear amplification. TCRdb reanalysed the reads using MiXCR and keeps one entry per CDR3 protein. The repertoire includes 150,000 to 200,000 distinct CDR3 sequences, about 76% of them detected once, and 2% to 2.5% sits in the top ten. The data are from a study of healthy donors' naive CD4 and CD8 T cells. This sequence originates from a pool of human donors in good health; the sample pools cells from several healthy donors. Sequenced sample: naive CD4+ and CD8+ T cells sorted from blood, pooled from several donors.

CDR3 protein: CSVDPEGDPLPETQYF. The CDR3 nucleotides read TGCAGCGTTGACCCGGAGGGAGACCCTCTTCCGGAGACCCAGTACTTC. V and J are TRBV29-1 and TRBJ2-5; D is perhaps TRBD2 (6 bases). The ends were cut back, 3 bases at V and 5 bases at J, with 22 bases in the middle. The CDR3 spans 16 residues. CDR1 and CDR2 (germline): SQVTM, ANQGSEA.